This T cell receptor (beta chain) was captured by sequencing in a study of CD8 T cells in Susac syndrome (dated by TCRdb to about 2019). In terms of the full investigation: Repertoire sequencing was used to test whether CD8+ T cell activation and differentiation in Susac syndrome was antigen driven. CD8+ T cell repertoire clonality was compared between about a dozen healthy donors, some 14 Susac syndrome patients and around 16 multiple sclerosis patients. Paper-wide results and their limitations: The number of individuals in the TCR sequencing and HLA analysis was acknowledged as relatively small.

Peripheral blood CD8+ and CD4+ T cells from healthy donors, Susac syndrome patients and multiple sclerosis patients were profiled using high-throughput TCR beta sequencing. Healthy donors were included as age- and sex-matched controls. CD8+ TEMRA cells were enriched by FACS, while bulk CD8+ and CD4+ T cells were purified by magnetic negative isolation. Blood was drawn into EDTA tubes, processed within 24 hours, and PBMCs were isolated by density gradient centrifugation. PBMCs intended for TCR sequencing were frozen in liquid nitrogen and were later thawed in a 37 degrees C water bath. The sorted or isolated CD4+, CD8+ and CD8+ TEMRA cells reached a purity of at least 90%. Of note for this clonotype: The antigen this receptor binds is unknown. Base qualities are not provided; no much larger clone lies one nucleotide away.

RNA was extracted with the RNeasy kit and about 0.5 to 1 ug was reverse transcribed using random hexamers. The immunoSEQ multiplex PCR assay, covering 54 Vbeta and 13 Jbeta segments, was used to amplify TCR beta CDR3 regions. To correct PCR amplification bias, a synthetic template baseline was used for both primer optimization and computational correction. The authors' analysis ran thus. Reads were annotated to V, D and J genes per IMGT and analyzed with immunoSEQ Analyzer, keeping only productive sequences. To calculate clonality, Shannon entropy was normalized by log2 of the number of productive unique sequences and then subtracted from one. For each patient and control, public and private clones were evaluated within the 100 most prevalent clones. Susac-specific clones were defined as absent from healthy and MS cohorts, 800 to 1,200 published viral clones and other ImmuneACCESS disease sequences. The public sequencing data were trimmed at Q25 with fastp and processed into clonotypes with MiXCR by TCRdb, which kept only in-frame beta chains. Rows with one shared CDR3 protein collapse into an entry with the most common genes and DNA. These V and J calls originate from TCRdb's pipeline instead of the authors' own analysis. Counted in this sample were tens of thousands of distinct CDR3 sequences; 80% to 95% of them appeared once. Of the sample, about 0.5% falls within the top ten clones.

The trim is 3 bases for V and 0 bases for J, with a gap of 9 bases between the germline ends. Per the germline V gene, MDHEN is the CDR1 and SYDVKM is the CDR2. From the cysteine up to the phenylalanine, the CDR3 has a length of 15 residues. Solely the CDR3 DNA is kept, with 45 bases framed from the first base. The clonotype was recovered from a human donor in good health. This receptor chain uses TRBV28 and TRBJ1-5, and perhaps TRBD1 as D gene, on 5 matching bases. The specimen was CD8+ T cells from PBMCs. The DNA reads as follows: TGTGCCAGCAGTTTCTCGGGGGATAGCAATCAGCCCCAGCATTTT. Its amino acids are CASSFSGDSNQPQHF.